This TCR beta chain originates from a study of graft-versus-host responses after intestinal transplantation. Study background: Multivisceral, liver-intestinal, or isolated intestinal transplants were received by the recipients. Every recipient had anti-thymocyte globulin induction and around 3 years of tacrolimus plus steroids.

Study-wide points: After transplant, early declines in HvG clones were associated with peak levels of circulating GvH clones.

About this clone itself: Its antigen is not identified.

Profiled with immunoSEQ multiplex PCR; TCRdb holds only in-frame clones, not every one. The sample consists of roughly 77,000 clones, 70% to 90% of them appearing once. Germline V CDR1 and CDR2: SGHRS, YFSETQ. This CDR3 region has 18 residues. V shed 4 bases, J shed 3 bases, and the junction held 6 bases outside the gene matches. This receptor was taken from a human donor who received an intestinal transplant. The sample here was unstimulated CD8+ T cells sorted from spleen or lymph node cells, taken before intestinal transplant. The gene calls are TRBV5-1 and TRBJ2-2; 16 positions agree with TRBD2. The CDR3 loop is CASSPGLAGGDYTGELFF. DNA for the CDR3: TGCGCCAGCAGCCCGGGACTAGCGGGGGGGGACTACACCGGGGAGCTGTTTTTT.